What follows are 18 T cell receptor beta chains derived from one specimen sequenced in a study of blood T cell repertoires in COVID-19. This table comes from immunoSEQ multiplex PCR, and its TCRdb copy is limited to in-frame clones, with some not included. The sample contains approximately 13,000 clones, about 83% of which appear only once. Sequencing was carried out using peripheral blood. The receptor set was obtained from a man aged 50-60 years with active COVID-19.

The gene calls are TRBV28 and TRBJ2-7; the match to TRBD1 covers 9 bases. CDR3 length: 14 amino acids. J gave up 6 bases and V 2 bases, and 5 bases lay outside the gene matches. The germline V gene encodes CDR1 MDHEN and CDR2 SYDVKM. CDR3 sequence (DNA): TGTGCCAGCAGTTTACCGGGACAGGGAGGCGAGCAGTACTTC. Amino acid sequence: CASSLPGQGGEQYF.

V gene TRBV30 combines with J gene TRBJ2-7; 8 bases line up with TRBD2. The CDR3 contains 14 residues. J gave up 0 bases and V 6 bases, and 7 bases lay outside the gene matches. Germline V gene data show CDR1 as GTSNPN and CDR2 as SVGIG (reference sequence). The CDR3: CACLKRENSYEQYF. As DNA, the CDR3 is TGTGCCTGCCTTAAGCGGGAGAACTCCTACGAGCAGTACTTC.

The chain has TRBV11-1 and TRBJ2-7; 7 bases are a match to TRBD2. V gave up 5 bases and J gave up 2 bases; unmatched junction bases: 12. The CDR3 runs to 16 residues. CDR1 is SGHAT and CDR2 is FQDESV in the germline V gene (reference sequence). The CDR3 DNA reads TGTGCCAGCAGCACAGGTAGGGGAGGGCCAGCCTACGAGCAGTACTTC. It yields the protein CASSTGRGGPAYEQYF.

The chain links TRBV4-1 to TRBJ2-6; 7 bases fit TRBD1. Germline V CDR1 and CDR2: MGHRA, YSYEKL. With 3 bases clipped from V and 2 bases from J, the junction kept 4 bases outside the gene matches. This CDR3 has 16 amino acids. The CDR3 nucleotides are TGCGCCAGCAGCCACAGGACAGGTCCTGGGGCCAACGTCCTGACTTTC. Encoded protein: CASSHRTGPGANVLTF.

The rearrangement joins TRBV27 to TRBJ1-6, with TRBD1 identical over 9 bases. J lost 8 bases, V lost 5 bases, and 4 bases had no gene match. This CDR3 has 14 amino acids. Germline CDR1 is MNHEY and CDR2 is SMNVEV (reference sequence). The CDR3 region is CASSTGGPYSPLHF. Written as DNA, the CDR3 is TGTGCCAGCAGTACAGGGGGCCCCTATTCACCCCTCCACTTT.

The rearrangement joins TRBV5-6 to TRBJ2-1; 7 bases fit TRBD2. Germline V CDR1 and CDR2: SGHDT, YYEEEE. The CDR3 is made up of 13 amino acids. V lost 4 bases to trimming and J lost 5 bases; unmatched junction nucleotides: 3. The CDR3 DNA reads as TGTGCCAGCAGCCGGGACTATAACAATGAGCAGTTCTTC. The encoded protein is CASSRDYNNEQFF. Together with reference TRBV5-6 and TRBJ2-1, the CDR3 gives the full variable domain: DAGVTQSPTHLIKTRGQQVTLRCSPKSGHDTVSWYQQALGQGPQFIFQYYEEEERQRGNFPDRFSGHQFPNYSSELNVNALLLGDSALYLCASSRDYNNEQFFGPGTRLTVL.

The chain employs TRBV11-1 and TRBJ2-7; 9 nucleotides align to TRBD1. V dropped 2 bases and J dropped 7; count of bases not matched to a gene: 9. CDR1 is SGHAT and CDR2 is FQDESV in the germline V gene (reference sequence). The CDR3 length is 15 residues. The CDR3 sequence: CASSLPGTGLREQYF. The CDR3 DNA sequence: TGTGCCAGCAGCTTACCGGGGACAGGGTTGAGGGAGCAGTACTTC.

The V call is TRBV7-9, the J call TRBJ2-4; D is possibly TRBD1 (6 bases). V lost 5 bases and J 1 base, leaving 24 bases between the germline ends. Germline V gives CDR1 SEHNR, CDR2 FQNEAQ (reference sequence). This CDR3 contains 19 residues. For the CDR3, the DNA is TGTGCCAGCAGCCAGGAGCCCTCCGGAACAGGGTTGGCCAAAAACATTCAGTACTTC. Translation: CASSQEPSGTGLAKNIQYF.

This clone was detected only once. This chain links TRBV2 with TRBJ1-3; possibly TRBD1 for D (5 bases). The length of the CDR3 is 17 residues. Trimming cost V 0 bases and J 0 bases, with 12 bases left between them. In germline, CDR1 is SNHLY, CDR2 FYNNEI. Here the CDR3 DNA reads TGTGCCAGCAGTGAAGCTGCGCAGGGCGTCTCTGGAAACACCATATATTTT. Protein sequence: CASSEAAQGVSGNTIYF.

The chain joins TRBV6-6 to TRBJ2-4, with D possibly matching TRBD1 (6 bases). The CDR3 consists of 13 residues. V was shortened by 4 bases and J by 5 bases, with 9 bases between the two germline ends. CDR1 and CDR2 (germline): MNHNY, SVGAGI (reference sequence). This chain's CDR3 is CASSWTAQNIQYF. The CDR3 DNA sequence: TGTGCCAGCAGTTGGACAGCACAAAACATTCAGTACTTC.

The chain joins TRBV11-1 to TRBJ2-7; 10 nucleotides line up with TRBD1. Trimming cost V 9 bases and J 2 bases; bases outside gene matches: 1. Germline V gene sequence: CDR1 SGHAT, CDR2 FQDESV (reference sequence). There are 12 residues in the CDR3. The CDR3 loop is CASGTGAYEQYF. Written as DNA, the CDR3 is TGTGCCAGTGGGACAGGGGCCTACGAGCAGTACTTC.

This clone was found once. The V call is TRBV4-1, the J call TRBJ2-7; 9 bases are a match to TRBD1. Trimming cost V 1 base and J 6 bases; bases outside gene matches: 7. This CDR3 is built from 15 residues. Germline assignment: CDR1 MGHRA and CDR2 YSYEKL. The CDR3 spells CASSQGPDRGREQYF. The CDR3 DNA follows: TGCGCCAGCAGCCAAGGGCCGGACAGGGGACGCGAGCAGTACTTC.

Notes on this clone: The sample holds other DNA sequences that translate to the same CDR3. This chain connects TRBV9 to TRBJ2-7; 9 bases are shared with TRBD1. Trimming took 2 bases from V and 0 from J; bases not matched to a gene: 3. The CDR3 has 15 residues. Germline assignment: CDR1 SGDLS and CDR2 YYNGEE. The CDR3 DNA sequence: TGTGCCAGCAGCGTCGGGACAGGGTTCTCCTACGAGCAGTACTTC. Translated, it gives CASSVGTGFSYEQYF.

This sequence joins TRBV4-1 and TRBJ2-5; TRBD2 matches 7 bases. The CDR3 has 15 residues. The trim removed 4 bases at V and 0 bases at J, leaving 5 bases unmatched. From germline, CDR1 is MGHRA and CDR2 YSYEKL. In nucleotides, the CDR3 is TGCGCCAGCAGCCTAGGGAGGGGTGACCAAGAGACCCAGTACTTC. As protein: CASSLGRGDQETQYF.

The V and J genes are TRBV9 and TRBJ2-1, with TRBD2 matching over 13 bases. Per germline, CDR1 SGDLS and CDR2 YYNGEE. V lost 0 bases, J lost 13 bases, and 4 bases stayed unmatched. The CDR3 has 14 amino acids. CDR3 bases: TGTGCCAGCAGCGTAGGGACTAGCGGGAGCCTACAGTTCTTC. Translating gives CASSVGTSGSLQFF.

The genes are TRBV13 and TRBJ2-3; 10 bases are shared with TRBD2. J was trimmed by 1 base and V by 3 bases; bases with no gene match: 4. Germline V gene sequence: CDR1 PRHDT, CDR2 FYEKMQ (reference sequence). The CDR3 runs 16 residues. CDR3 bases: TGTGCCAGCAGCTTTGCCGGGACTAGCGGCACAGATACGCAGTATTTT. It encodes CASSFAGTSGTDTQYF.

The V and J genes are TRBV4-1 and TRBJ2-5; TRBD2 might be the D (7 bases). CDR1 MGHRA and CDR2 YSYEKL come from the germline V gene. The V gene lost 0 bases and the J gene lost 7 bases, with 15 bases spanning the gap. This CDR3 contains 15 residues. The CDR3 nucleotides are TGCGCCAGCAGCCAAGACTGGGGGGGGCCGGCGACCCAGTACTTC. This sequence encodes CASSQDWGGPATQYF.

There are a few counts of this clone. The V and J genes are TRBV6-5 and TRBJ2-7; D might be TRBD1 (6 bases). V lost 8 bases to trimming and J lost 2 bases, with 19 bases between them. The CDR3 totals 15 residues. Germline assignment: CDR1 MNHEY and CDR2 SVGAGI. The CDR3 protein is CASQTEAGDPYEQYF. The CDR3 region has the DNA TGTGCCAGCCAGACAGAGGCAGGGGACCCCTACGAGCAGTACTTC.